The 4 T cell receptor beta chains reported below all come from one sample, sequenced in a study of tumour-infiltrating T cells in Burkitt lymphoma. Here immunoSEQ multiplex PCR was the method, and the copy in TCRdb shows in-frame clones only, minus some. The sample has 11,000 to 15,000 clones, more than 70% seen once. Sequencing was performed on tumor tissue. All receptors come from a human donor with diffuse large B-cell lymphoma.

This clone showed up just once. The chain couples TRBV19 to TRBJ2-7; 7 bases fit TRBD1. Germline CDR1 reads LNHDA; CDR2 reads SQIVND (reference sequence). The ends lost 5 bases at V and 3 bases at J; junction bases unmatched: 13. CDR3 length: 16 amino acids. CDR3 DNA sequence: TGTGCCAGTAGTCCCCGGGACAGACAACAACACTACGAGCAGTACTTC. Its protein is CASSPRDRQQHYEQYF.

This clone has only one observation. The genes are TRBV5-1 and TRBJ2-1, with TRBD2 matching 9 bases. Germline V gene data show CDR1 as SGHRS and CDR2 as YFSETQ. The CDR3 is made up of 17 amino acids. Trimming at V came to 2 bases and at J to 0 bases, leaving 6 bases not matched to a gene. CDR3 coding DNA: TGCGCCAGCAGCTTCCCTAGCGGGATGAGCTCCTACAATGAGCAGTTCTTC. It codes for CASSFPSGMSSYNEQFF.

This clone is a singleton in its sample. The chain couples TRBV5-1 to TRBJ2-3; D tentatively reads TRBD1 or TRBD2 (5 bases each). V lost 1 base and J lost 2, with 11 bases in between. Germline CDR1 is SGHRS and CDR2 is YFSETQ. The length of the CDR3 is 15 residues. Written as DNA, the CDR3 is TGCGCCAGCAGCTTGAGGGGAGACGCCACAGATACGCAGTATTTT. Amino acids: CASSLRGDATDTQYF.

The V and J genes are TRBV5-1 and TRBJ2-3; TRBD2 is a possible D gene (6 bases). Per the germline V gene, CDR1 is SGHRS and CDR2 is YFSETQ. V lost 2 bases, J lost 7 bases, and 17 bases lay in between. There are 15 residues in the CDR3. This chain's CDR3 is CASSFEPPAGNTQYF. CDR3 nucleotides: TGCGCCAGCAGCTTTGAGCCCCCGGCGGGAAATACGCAGTATTTT.